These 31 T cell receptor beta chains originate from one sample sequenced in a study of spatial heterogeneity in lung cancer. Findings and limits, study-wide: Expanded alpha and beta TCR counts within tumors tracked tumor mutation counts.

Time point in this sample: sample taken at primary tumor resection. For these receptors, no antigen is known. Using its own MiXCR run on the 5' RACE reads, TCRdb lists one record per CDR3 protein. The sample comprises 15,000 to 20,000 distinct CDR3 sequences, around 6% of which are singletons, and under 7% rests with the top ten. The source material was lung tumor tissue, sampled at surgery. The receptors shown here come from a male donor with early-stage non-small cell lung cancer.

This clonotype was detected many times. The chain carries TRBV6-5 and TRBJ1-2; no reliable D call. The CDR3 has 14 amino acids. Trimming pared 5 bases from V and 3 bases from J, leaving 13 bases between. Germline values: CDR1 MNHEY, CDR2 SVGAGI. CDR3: CASSPSGSDYGYTF. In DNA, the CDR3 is TGTGCCAGCAGTCCCAGCGGGTCAGACTATGGCTACACCTTC.

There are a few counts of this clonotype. CDR3 sequence: CSATLGTPKSTGQFF. The CDR3 nucleotides read TGCAGTGCTACCCTCGGGACGCCCAAGAGTACGGGGCAGTTCTTC. The chain combines TRBV20-1 with TRBJ2-1, with D tentatively TRBD1 or TRBD2 (5 bases each). CDR1 DFQATT and CDR2 SNEGSKA come from the germline V gene (reference sequence). The CDR3 sequence is 15 residues long. Deletions cut 4 bases from V and 12 bases from J, with 25 bases between.

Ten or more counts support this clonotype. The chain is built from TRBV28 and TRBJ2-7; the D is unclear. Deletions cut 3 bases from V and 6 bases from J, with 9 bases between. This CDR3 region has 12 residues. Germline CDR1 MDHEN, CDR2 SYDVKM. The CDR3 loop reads CASSLNSPEQYF. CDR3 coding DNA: TGTGCCAGCAGTTTGAACTCCCCCGAGCAGTACTTC.

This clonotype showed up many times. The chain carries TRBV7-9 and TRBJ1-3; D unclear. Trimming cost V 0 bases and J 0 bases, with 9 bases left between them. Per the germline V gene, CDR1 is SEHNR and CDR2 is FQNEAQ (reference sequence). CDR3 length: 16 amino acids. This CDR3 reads CASSLASTASGNTIYF. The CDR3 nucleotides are TGTGCCAGCAGCTTAGCATCGACGGCCTCTGGAAACACCATATATTTT.

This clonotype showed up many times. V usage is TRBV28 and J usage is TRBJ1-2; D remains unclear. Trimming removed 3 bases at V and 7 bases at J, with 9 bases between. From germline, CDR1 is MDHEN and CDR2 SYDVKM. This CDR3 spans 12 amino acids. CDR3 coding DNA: TGTGCCAGCAGTTTGGGGTGGCCTGGCTACACCTTC. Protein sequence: CASSLGWPGYTF.

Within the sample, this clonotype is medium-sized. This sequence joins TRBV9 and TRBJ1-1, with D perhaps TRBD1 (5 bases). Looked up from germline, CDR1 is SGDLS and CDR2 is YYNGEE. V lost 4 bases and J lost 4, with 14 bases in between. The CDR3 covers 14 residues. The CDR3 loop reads CASSPEGFGTEAFF. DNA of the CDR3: TGTGCCAGCAGCCCGGAGGGGTTCGGCACTGAAGCTTTCTTT.

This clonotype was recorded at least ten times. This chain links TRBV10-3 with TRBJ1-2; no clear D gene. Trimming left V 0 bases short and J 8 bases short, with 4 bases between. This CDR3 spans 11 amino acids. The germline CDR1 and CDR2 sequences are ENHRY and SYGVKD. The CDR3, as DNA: TGTGCCATCAGTGAGTCGGGAGGCTACACCTTC. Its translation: CAISESGGYTF.

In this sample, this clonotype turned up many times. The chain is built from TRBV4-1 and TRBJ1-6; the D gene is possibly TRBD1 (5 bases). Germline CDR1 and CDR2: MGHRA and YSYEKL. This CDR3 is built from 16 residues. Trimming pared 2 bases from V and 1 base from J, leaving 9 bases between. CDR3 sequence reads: CASSQIGGSYNSPLHF. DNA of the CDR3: TGCGCCAGCAGCCAAATTGGGGGTTCCTATAATTCACCCCTCCACTTT.

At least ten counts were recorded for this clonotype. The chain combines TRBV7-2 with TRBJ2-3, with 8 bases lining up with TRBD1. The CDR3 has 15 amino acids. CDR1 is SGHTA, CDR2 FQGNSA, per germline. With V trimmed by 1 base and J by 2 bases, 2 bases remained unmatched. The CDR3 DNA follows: TGTGCCAGCAGCTTAGGGACAGGGCACACAGATACGCAGTATTTT. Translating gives CASSLGTGHTDTQYF.

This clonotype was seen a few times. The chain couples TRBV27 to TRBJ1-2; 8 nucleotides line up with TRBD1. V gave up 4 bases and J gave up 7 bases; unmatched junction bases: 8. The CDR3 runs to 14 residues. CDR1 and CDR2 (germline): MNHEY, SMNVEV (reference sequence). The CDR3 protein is CASSWGGQGSGYTF. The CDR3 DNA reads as TGTGCCAGCAGTTGGGGAGGACAGGGAAGTGGCTACACCTTC.

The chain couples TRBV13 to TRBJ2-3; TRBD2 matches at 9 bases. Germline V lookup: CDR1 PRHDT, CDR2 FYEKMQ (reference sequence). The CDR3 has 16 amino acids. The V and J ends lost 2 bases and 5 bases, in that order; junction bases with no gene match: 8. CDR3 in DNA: TGTGCCAGCAGCTTATGGCGGGAGGGCCGAGGAGATACGCAGTATTTT. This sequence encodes CASSLWREGRGDTQYF.

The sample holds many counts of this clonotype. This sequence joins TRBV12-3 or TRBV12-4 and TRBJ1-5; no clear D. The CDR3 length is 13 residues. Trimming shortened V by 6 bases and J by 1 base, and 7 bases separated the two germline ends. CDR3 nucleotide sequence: TGTGCCAGCAGCCTGCAAAGCAATCAGCCCCAGCATTTT. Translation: CASSLQSNQPQHF.

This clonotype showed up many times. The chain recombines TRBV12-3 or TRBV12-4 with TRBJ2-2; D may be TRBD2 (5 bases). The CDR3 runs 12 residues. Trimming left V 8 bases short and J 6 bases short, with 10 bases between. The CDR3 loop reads CASRSVAGELFF. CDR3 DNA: TGTGCCAGCCGTAGCGTAGCCGGGGAGCTGTTTTTT.

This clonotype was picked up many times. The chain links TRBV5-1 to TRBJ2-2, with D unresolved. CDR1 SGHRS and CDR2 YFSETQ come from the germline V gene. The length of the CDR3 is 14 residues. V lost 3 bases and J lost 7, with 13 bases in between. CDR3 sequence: CASSSTDGHGELFF. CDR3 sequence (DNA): TGCGCCAGCAGCTCCACAGACGGCCACGGGGAGCTGTTTTTT.

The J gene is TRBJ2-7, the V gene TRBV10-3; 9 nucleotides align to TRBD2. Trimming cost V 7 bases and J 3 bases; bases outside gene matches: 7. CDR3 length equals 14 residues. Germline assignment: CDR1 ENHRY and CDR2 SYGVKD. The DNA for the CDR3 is TGTGCCATCATTCGGACTAGCGAAATCTACGAGCAGTACTTC. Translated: CAIIRTSEIYEQYF.

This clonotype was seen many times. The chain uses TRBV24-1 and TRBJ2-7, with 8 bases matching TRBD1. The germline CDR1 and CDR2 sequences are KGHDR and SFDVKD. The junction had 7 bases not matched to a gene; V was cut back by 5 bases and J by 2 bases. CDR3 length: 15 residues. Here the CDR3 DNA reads TGTGCCACCAGTGCCCGGGGGACAGGAGCCTACGAGCAGTACTTC. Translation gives CATSARGTGAYEQYF.

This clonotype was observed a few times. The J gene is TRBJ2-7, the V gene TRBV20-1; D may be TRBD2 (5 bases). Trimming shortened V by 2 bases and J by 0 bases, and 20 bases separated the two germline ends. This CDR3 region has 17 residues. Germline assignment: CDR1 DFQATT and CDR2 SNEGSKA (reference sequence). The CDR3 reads CSARPLRDAPFSYEQYF. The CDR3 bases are TGCAGTGCTAGACCCCTCCGGGATGCACCCTTCTCCTACGAGCAGTACTTC.

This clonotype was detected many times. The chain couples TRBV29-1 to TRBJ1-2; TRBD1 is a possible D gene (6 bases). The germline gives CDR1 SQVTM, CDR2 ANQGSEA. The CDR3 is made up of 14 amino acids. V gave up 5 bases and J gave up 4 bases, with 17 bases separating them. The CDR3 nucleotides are TGCAGCGTTTGGGGCCCCATAGGGGGCTATGGCTACACCTTC. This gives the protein CSVWGPIGGYGYTF.

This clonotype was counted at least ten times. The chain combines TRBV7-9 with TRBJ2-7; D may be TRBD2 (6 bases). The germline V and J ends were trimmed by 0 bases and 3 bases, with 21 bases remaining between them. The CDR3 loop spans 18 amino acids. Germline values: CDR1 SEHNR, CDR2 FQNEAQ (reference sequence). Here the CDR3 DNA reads TGTGCCAGCAGCTTAGCGTTCCCGGCCACACCGGAGGGCTACGAGCAGTACTTC. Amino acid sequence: CASSLAFPATPEGYEQYF.

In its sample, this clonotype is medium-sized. In DNA, the CDR3 is TGTGCCAGCAGCCCCAGCGGGAGGTTAACCTACGAGCAGTACTTC. Protein: CASSPSGRLTYEQYF. The rearrangement joins TRBV3-1 to TRBJ2-7; TRBD2 matches 9 bases. Trimming removed 4 bases from V and 2 bases from J; junction bases left unmatched: 6. This CDR3 region has 15 residues. Germline V lookup: CDR1 LGHDT, CDR2 YNNKEL (reference sequence).

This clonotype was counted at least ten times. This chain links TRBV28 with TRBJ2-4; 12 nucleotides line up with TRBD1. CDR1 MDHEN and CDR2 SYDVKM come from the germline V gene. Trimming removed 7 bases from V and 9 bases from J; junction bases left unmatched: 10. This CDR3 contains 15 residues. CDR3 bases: TGTGCCAGCACCCCCGCGGGACAGGGGGCGCGCATTCAGTACTTC. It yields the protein CASTPAGQGARIQYF. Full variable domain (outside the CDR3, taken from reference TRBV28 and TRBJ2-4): DVKVTQSSRYLVKRTGEKVFLECVQDMDHENMFWYRQDPGLGLRLIYFSYDVKMKEKGDIPEGYSVSREKKERFSLILESASTNQTSMYLCASTPAGQGARIQYFGAGTRLSVL.

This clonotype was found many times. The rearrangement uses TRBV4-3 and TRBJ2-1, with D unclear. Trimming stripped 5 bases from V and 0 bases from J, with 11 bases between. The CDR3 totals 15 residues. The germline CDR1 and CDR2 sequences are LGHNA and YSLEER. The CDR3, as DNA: TGCGCCAGCAGCTCCTCTACCAGCTCCTACAATGAGCAGTTCTTC. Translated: CASSSSTSSYNEQFF.

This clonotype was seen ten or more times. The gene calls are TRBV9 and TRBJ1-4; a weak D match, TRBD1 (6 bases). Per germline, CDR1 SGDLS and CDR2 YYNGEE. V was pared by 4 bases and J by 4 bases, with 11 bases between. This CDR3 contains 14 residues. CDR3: CASSPTGRNEKLFF. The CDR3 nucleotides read TGTGCCAGCAGCCCCACAGGGCGTAATGAAAAACTGTTTTTT.

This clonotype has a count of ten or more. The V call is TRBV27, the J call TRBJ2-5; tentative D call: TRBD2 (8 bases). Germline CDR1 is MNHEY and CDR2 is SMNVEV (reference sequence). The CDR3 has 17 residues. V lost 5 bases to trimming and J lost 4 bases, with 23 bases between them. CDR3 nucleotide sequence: TGTGCCAGCAGTCCTAGGGGGCGGGAGGTTTTCCTAGAGACCCAGTACTTC. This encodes CASSPRGREVFLETQYF.

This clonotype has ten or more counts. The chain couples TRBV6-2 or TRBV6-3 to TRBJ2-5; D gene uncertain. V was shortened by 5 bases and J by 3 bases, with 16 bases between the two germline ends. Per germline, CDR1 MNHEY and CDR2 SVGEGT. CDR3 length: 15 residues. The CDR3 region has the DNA TGTGCCAGCAGTCAATTTACGTTGCAGAAAGAGACCCAGTACTTC. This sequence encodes CASSQFTLQKETQYF.

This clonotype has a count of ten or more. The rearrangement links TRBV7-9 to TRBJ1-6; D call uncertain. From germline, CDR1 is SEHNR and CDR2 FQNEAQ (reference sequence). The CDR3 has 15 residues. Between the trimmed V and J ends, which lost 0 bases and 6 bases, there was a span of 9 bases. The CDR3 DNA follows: TGTGCCAGCAGCTTAGCGCGCGACCTTAATTCACCCCTCCACTTT. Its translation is CASSLARDLNSPLHF. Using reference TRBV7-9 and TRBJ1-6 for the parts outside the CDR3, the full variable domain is DTGVSQNPRHKITKRGQNVTFRCDPISEHNRLYWYRQTLGQGPEFLTYFQNEAQLEKSRLLSDRFSAERPKGSFSTLEIQRTEQGDSAMYLCASSLARDLNSPLHFGNGTRLTVT.

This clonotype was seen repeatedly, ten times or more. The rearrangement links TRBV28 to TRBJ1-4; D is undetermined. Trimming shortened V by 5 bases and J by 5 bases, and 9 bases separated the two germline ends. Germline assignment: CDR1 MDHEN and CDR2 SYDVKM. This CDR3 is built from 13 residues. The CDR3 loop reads CASSPGHNEKLFF. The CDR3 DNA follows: TGTGCCAGCAGTCCAGGCCACAATGAAAAACTGTTTTTT.

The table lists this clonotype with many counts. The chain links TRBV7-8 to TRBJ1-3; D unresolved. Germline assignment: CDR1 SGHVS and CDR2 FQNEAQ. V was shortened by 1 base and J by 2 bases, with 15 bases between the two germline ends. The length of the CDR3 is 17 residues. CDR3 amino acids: CASSLVVSTPTGNTIYF. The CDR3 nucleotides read TGTGCCAGCAGCTTAGTCGTTTCTACCCCGACTGGAAACACCATATATTTT.

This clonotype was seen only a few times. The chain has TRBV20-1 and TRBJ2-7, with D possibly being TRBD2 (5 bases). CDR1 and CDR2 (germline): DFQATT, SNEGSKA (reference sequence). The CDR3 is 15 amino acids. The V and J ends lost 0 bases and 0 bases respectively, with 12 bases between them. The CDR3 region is CSARDLGVSSYEQYF. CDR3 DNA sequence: TGCAGTGCTAGAGATCTCGGGGTAAGCTCCTACGAGCAGTACTTC.

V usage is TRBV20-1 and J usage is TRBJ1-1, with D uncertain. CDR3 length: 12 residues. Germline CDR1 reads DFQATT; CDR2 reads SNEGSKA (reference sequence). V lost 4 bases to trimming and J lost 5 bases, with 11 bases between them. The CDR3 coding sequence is TGCAGTGCTATGATGGGTCCTACTGAAGCTTTCTTT. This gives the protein CSAMMGPTEAFF.

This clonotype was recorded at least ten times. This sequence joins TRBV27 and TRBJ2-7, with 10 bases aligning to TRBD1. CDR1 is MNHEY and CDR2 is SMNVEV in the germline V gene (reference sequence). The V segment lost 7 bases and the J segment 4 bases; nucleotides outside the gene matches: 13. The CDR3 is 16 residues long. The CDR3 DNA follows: TGTGCCAGCACCCTCCAACCGGGACAGGGGCTATACGAGCAGTACTTC. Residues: CASTLQPGQGLYEQYF.